The entry below gives a single T cell receptor beta chain sequence along with its context. No antigen is known for it. The method was immunoSEQ multiplex PCR; TCRdb's version includes in-frame clones alone and lacks a portion of them. Of 100,000 to 150,000 clones in the sample, about 90% were seen once. This specimen comes from a study of T cell responses to AZD1222 COVID-19 vaccine. General observations from the study: Two AZD1222 administrations were followed by greater Spike-specific TCR breadth and depth.

Trimming removed 7 bases at V and 3 bases at J, with 12 bases between. Germline assignment: CDR1 SGHTA and CDR2 FQGNSA. The CDR3 spans 13 residues. V is TRBV7-2 and J is TRBJ2-5; D may be TRBD2 (6 bases). The sequences come from peripheral blood, collected on day 0 of AZD1222 vaccination. The clonotype was recovered from an adult in good health. CDR3 coding DNA: TGTGCCAGCAAAATTCCGGGGGAAGAGACCCAGTACTTC. It encodes CASKIPGEETQYF.